Below are 25 T cell receptor beta chains sequenced from a single sample in a study of blood T cell repertoires in COVID-19. Here immunoSEQ multiplex PCR was the method, and the copy in TCRdb shows in-frame clones only, minus some. The sample lists over 150,000 clones; 84% were seen once. The specimen was peripheral blood. These receptors all come from a woman of 80 years or more with COVID-19, enrolled during active disease.

The chain uses TRBV7-9 and TRBJ2-3; TRBD2 matches at 9 bases. Germline lookup yields CDR1 SEHNR and CDR2 FQNEAQ (reference sequence). CDR3 length equals 16 residues. V lost 3 bases and J lost 4; bases outside the gene matches: 8. CDR3 protein: CASSLGREGRPDTQYF. CDR3 DNA: TGTGCCAGCAGCTTGGGGCGGGAGGGCCGCCCAGATACGCAGTATTTT.

The gene calls are TRBV7-2 and TRBJ1-1; no clear D gene. The CDR3 extends over 16 amino acids. The germline V gene encodes CDR1 SGHTA and CDR2 FQGNSA. The V gene lost 1 base and the J gene lost 1 base, with 13 bases spanning the gap. CDR3 in DNA: TGTGCCAGCAGCTTAGATCAGGTCAGATCGAACACTGAAGCTTTCTTT. Amino acid sequence: CASSLDQVRSNTEAFF.

This rearrangement joins TRBV28 to TRBJ1-5; possible D gene TRBD1, 6 bases. The V end was cut by 1 base, the J end by 2 bases, with 9 bases between. The CDR3 covers 15 residues. The germline CDR1 and CDR2 sequences are MDHEN and SYDVKM. CDR3 region: CASSLSRGGNQPQHF. Written as DNA, the CDR3 is TGTGCCAGCAGTTTATCCAGGGGCGGCAATCAGCCCCAGCATTTT.

The CDR3 sequence is CSVSEGRMYF. CDR3 coding DNA: TGCAGCGTTAGTGAGGGTAGGATGTATTTT. This chain uses TRBV29-1 with TRBJ2-3; D may be TRBD2 (5 bases). CDR1 SQVTM and CDR2 ANQGSEA come from the germline V gene. The CDR3 length is 10 residues. Deletions cut 5 bases from V and 14 bases from J, with 14 bases between.

The V call is TRBV18, the J call TRBJ2-5, with D maybe TRBD1 (7 bases). Germline CDR1 is KGHSH and CDR2 is LQKENI. V was shortened by 5 bases and J by 1 base, with 14 bases between the two germline ends. CDR3 length: 15 residues. The DNA of the CDR3 is TGTGCCAGCTCATCCCAGGGGGGCCGCCAAGAGACCCAGTACTTC. It codes for CASSSQGGRQETQYF.

This sequence joins TRBV18 and TRBJ2-1; D possibly corresponds to TRBD1 (7 bases). V dropped 3 bases and J dropped 2 bases, with 11 bases sitting between them. This CDR3 has 15 residues. The germline V gene has CDR1 KGHSH and CDR2 LQKENI. The CDR3 loop reads CASSPQGGPYNEQFF. In DNA form, the CDR3 reads TGTGCCAGCTCACCTCAGGGGGGTCCCTACAATGAGCAGTTCTTC.

The chain is built from TRBV30 and TRBJ2-1; TRBD1 matches 7 bases. CDR1 and CDR2 (germline): GTSNPN, SVGIG (reference sequence). Trimming at V came to 4 bases and at J to 11 bases, leaving 5 bases not matched to a gene. The CDR3 sequence is 11 residues long. The CDR3 bases are TGTGCCTGGAACTGGGACAGAAAGCAGTTCTTC. This gives the protein CAWNWDRKQFF.

This clone was counted once. V usage is TRBV2 and J usage is TRBJ2-6; a weak D match, TRBD1 (5 bases). Trimming stripped 10 bases from V and 0 bases from J, with 7 bases between. Per the germline V gene, CDR1 is SNHLY and CDR2 is FYNNEI. The CDR3 has 13 amino acids. Here the CDR3 reads CAIDSSGANVLTF. DNA for the CDR3: TGTGCCATTGACAGCTCTGGGGCCAACGTCCTGACTTTC.

V is TRBV3-1 (or the pseudogene TRBV3-2) and J is TRBJ2-1; 10 bases map to TRBD2. This CDR3 is 18 amino acids long. Trimming at V came to 3 bases and at J to 0 bases, leaving 8 bases not matched to a gene. Germline V CDR1 and CDR2: LGHDT, YNNKEL (reference sequence). CDR3 sequence (DNA): TGTGCCAGCAGCCAGGGACTAGCGCGAAAAAGCTCCTACAATGAGCAGTTCTTC. Its protein is CASSQGLARKSSYNEQFF.

Points on this clone: At the DNA level, this CDR3 is encoded by other sequences in the same sample as well. This rearrangement joins TRBV18 to TRBJ2-5, with D perhaps matching TRBD1 (5 bases). This CDR3 is 12 amino acids long. The ends were cut back, 2 bases at V and 4 bases at J, with 5 bases in the middle. Germline-derived CDR1 and CDR2 are KGHSH and LQKENI. The CDR3 DNA sequence: TGTGCCAGCTCACCAGGGGCAGAGACCCAGTACTTC. This encodes CASSPGAETQYF.

The chain uses TRBV18 and TRBJ1-1; 8 bases agree with TRBD1. Trimming at V came to 3 bases and at J to 3 bases, leaving 9 bases not matched to a gene. This CDR3 contains 16 residues. Germline CDR1 KGHSH, CDR2 LQKENI. The CDR3 spells CASSPSIQGGDTEAFF. CDR3 nucleotide sequence: TGTGCCAGCTCACCGAGTATACAGGGGGGAGACACTGAAGCTTTCTTT.

The chain couples TRBV27 to TRBJ1-4, with D uncertain. V was pared by 5 bases and J by 7 bases, with 11 bases between. CDR1 and CDR2 (germline): MNHEY, SMNVEV (reference sequence). There are 13 residues in the CDR3. The CDR3 nucleotides are TGTGCCAGCAGTAATCGGCGGGGTGAAAAACTGTTTTTT. Translating it yields CASSNRRGEKLFF. The variable domain in full, with the rest retrieved from reference TRBV27 and TRBJ1-4, is EAQVTQNPRYLITVTGKKLTVTCSQNMNHEYMSWYRQDPGLGLRQIYYSMNVEVTDKGDVPEGYKVSRKEKRNFPLILESPSPNQTSLYFCASSNRRGEKLFFGSGTQLSVL.

The chain recombines TRBV9 with TRBJ2-3; TRBD2 matches 10 bases. This CDR3 is built from 15 residues. Germline V gene sequence: CDR1 SGDLS, CDR2 YYNGEE. V dropped 4 bases and J dropped 4; count of bases not matched to a gene: 6. CDR3 nucleotide sequence: TGTGCCAGCAGCCTTCTAGCGGGAGTCGCAGATACGCAGTATTTT. Translation gives CASSLLAGVADTQYF.

The gene calls are TRBV4-1 and TRBJ2-3, with a tentative D call TRBD1 (5 bases). Germline values: CDR1 MGHRA, CDR2 YSYEKL. This CDR3 is 15 amino acids long. Trimming removed 3 bases from V and 6 bases from J, with 16 bases in between. The CDR3 sequence is CASSQGPQGRDTQYF. CDR3 bases: TGCGCCAGCAGCCAGGGGCCCCAGGGTCGTGATACGCAGTATTTT.

The chain employs TRBV2 and TRBJ1-1; possibly TRBD1 for D (6 bases). CDR1 is SNHLY, CDR2 FYNNEI, per germline. The CDR3 consists of 15 residues. Trimming shortened V by 5 bases and J by 1 base, and 14 bases separated the two germline ends. This chain's CDR3 is CASSLQGSRNTEAFF. The CDR3 nucleotides read TGTGCCAGCAGTCTACAGGGAAGTCGGAACACTGAAGCTTTCTTT.

The CDR3 sequence is CASSYSGALDYEQYF. CDR3 nucleotide sequence: TGTGCCAGCAGTTACAGTGGAGCGCTCGACTACGAGCAGTACTTC. The chain recombines TRBV6-2 or TRBV6-3 with TRBJ2-7, with D unresolved. Trimming took off 2 bases at V and 3 bases at J, with 14 bases between the two ends. The length of the CDR3 is 15 residues. Germline assignment: CDR1 MNHEY and CDR2 SVGEGT.

The chain joins TRBV28 to TRBJ2-7; TRBD1 might be the D (6 bases). Germline values: CDR1 MDHEN, CDR2 SYDVKM. Trimming left V 3 bases short and J 5 bases short, with 11 bases between. The CDR3 totals 13 residues. The CDR3 bases are TGTGCCAGCAGTTTGGAACAGGGTAACGAGCAGTACTTC. It is translated as CASSLEQGNEQYF.

The rearrangement joins TRBV2 to TRBJ1-4, with 7 nucleotides matching TRBD1. The length of the CDR3 is 14 residues. The V and J ends lost 8 bases and 5 bases, in that order; junction bases with no gene match: 8. Germline loops: CDR1 SNHLY, CDR2 FYNNEI. CDR3 DNA sequence: TGTGCCAGCGGCGGGACAGAAGGAAATGAAAAACTGTTTTTT. It codes for CASGGTEGNEKLFF.

The CDR3: CASGPGQGSADTQYF. CDR3 bases: TGTGCTAGTGGACCGGGACAGGGTTCGGCAGATACGCAGTATTTT. The chain carries TRBV12-5 and TRBJ2-3; 9 bases are shared with TRBD1. CDR1 is LGHNT and CDR2 is FRNRAP in the germline V gene. The CDR3 length is 15 residues. V shed 6 bases, J shed 4 bases, and the junction held 8 bases outside the gene matches.

The genes are TRBV27 and TRBJ2-2; TRBD1 agrees at 7 bases. With 0 bases clipped from V and 5 bases from J, the junction kept 9 bases outside the gene matches. CDR1 is MNHEY and CDR2 is SMNVEV in the germline V gene (reference sequence). The CDR3 is 17 amino acids. The CDR3 region has the DNA TGTGCCAGCAGTTTATCCCTACAGGGGCGCGCGACCGGGGAGCTGTTTTTT. Translating gives CASSLSLQGRATGELFF.

This sequence joins TRBV19 and TRBJ1-2; the D gene is possibly TRBD1 (6 bases). The CDR3 sequence is 14 residues long. Trimming pared 4 bases from V and 6 bases from J, leaving 15 bases between. The germline gives CDR1 LNHDA, CDR2 SQIVND (reference sequence). CDR3 DNA sequence: TGTGCCAGTAGTACTTACAGGGATATCGATGGCTACACCTTC. This translates into CASSTYRDIDGYTF.

This clone was picked up one time. The J gene is TRBJ2-5, the V gene TRBV5-1, with 9 bases that match TRBD2. The CDR3 totals 17 residues. The V gene's germline CDR1 is SGHRS and CDR2 YFSETQ. V lost 4 bases and J lost 2; bases outside the gene matches: 12. CDR3 sequence: CASSPFFRAGGQETQYF. CDR3 coding DNA: TGCGCCAGCAGCCCCTTTTTCCGAGCGGGAGGACAAGAGACCCAGTACTTC.

This chain joins TRBV5-1 and TRBJ2-1; 16 bases map to TRBD2. Germline values: CDR1 SGHRS, CDR2 YFSETQ. This CDR3 comprises 19 residues. With V trimmed by 2 bases and J by 2 bases, 7 bases remained unmatched. CDR3: CASSFTGTSGRAAYNEQFF. CDR3 DNA sequence: TGCGCCAGCAGCTTCACAGGGACTAGCGGGAGGGCAGCCTACAATGAGCAGTTCTTC.

The chain uses TRBV6-6 and TRBJ2-5, with D possibly matching TRBD1 (6 bases). Germline V gives CDR1 MNHNY, CDR2 SVGAGI (reference sequence). The CDR3 consists of 16 residues. Trimming took off 2 bases at V and 2 bases at J, with 15 bases between the two ends. The CDR3 is CASSYVEGEAQETQYF. The CDR3 bases are TGTGCCAGCAGTTACGTCGAGGGGGAAGCTCAAGAGACCCAGTACTTC.

The rearrangement joins TRBV27 to TRBJ1-2; 7 positions match TRBD1. Per germline, CDR1 MNHEY and CDR2 SMNVEV (reference sequence). V shed 3 bases and J 4 bases; nucleotides not matched to a gene: 2. This CDR3 region has 13 residues. This chain's CDR3 is CASSFTGAYGYTF. The CDR3 bases are TGTGCCAGCAGTTTCACAGGGGCCTATGGCTACACCTTC.